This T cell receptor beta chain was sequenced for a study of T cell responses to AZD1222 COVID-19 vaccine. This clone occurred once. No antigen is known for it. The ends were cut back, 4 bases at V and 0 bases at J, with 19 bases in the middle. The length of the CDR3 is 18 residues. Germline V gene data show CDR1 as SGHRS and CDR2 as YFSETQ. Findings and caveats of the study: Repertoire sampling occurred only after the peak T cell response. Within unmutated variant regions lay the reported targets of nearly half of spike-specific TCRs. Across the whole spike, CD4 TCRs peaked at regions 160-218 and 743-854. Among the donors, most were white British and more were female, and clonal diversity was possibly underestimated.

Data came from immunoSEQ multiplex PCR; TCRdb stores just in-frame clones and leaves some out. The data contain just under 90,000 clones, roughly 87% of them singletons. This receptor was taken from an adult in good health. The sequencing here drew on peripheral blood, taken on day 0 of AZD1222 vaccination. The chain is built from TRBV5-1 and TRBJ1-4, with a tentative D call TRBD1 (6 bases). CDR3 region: CASSHYPTGLATNEKLFF. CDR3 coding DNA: TGCGCCAGCAGCCATTACCCGACAGGCCTTGCAACTAATGAAAAACTGTTTTTT.